These 22 T cell receptor beta chains came from one sample sequenced in a study of blood T cell repertoires in COVID-19. The data were produced by immunoSEQ multiplex PCR, yet TCRdb's version contains in-frame clones alone and is incomplete. The sample shows 100,000 or so clones, around 75% of them seen only once. Specimen: peripheral blood. These receptors were collected from a human donor in a cohort sampled during active COVID-19.

The chain employs TRBV5-4 and TRBJ1-1; D gene ambiguous. This CDR3 has 12 residues. V lost 3 bases to trimming and J lost 2 bases, with 5 bases between them. Germline lookup yields CDR1 SGHNT and CDR2 YYREEE (reference sequence). As DNA, the CDR3 is TGTGCCAGCAGCTCGACTAACACTGAAGCTTTCTTT. Translated: CASSSTNTEAFF.

The rearrangement uses TRBV11-2 and TRBJ2-2; no reliable D call. There are 13 residues in the CDR3. Between the trimmed V and J ends, which lost 0 bases and 4 bases, there was a span of 3 bases. CDR1 and CDR2 from the germline V gene are SGHAT and FQNNGV. The CDR3, as DNA: TGTGCCAGCAGCTTAGACGTCACCGGGGAGCTGTTTTTT. Encoded protein: CASSLDVTGELFF.

The chain recombines TRBV19 with TRBJ2-3; tentatively, D is TRBD2 (5 bases). Germline V gene data show CDR1 as LNHDA and CDR2 as SQIVND (reference sequence). The CDR3 runs to 13 residues. Trimming left V 6 bases short and J 0 bases short, with 7 bases between. DNA of the CDR3: TGTGCCAGTAGAGACTATAGCACAGATACGCAGTATTTT. Protein: CASRDYSTDTQYF.

The chain recombines TRBV27 with TRBJ2-5; perhaps TRBD1 as D (6 bases). CDR1 MNHEY and CDR2 SMNVEV come from the germline V gene (reference sequence). The V end was cut by 7 bases, the J end by 4 bases, with 13 bases between. The CDR3 covers 13 residues. Here the CDR3 DNA reads TGTGCCAGCAACCCAAGAGGGGGAGAGACCCAGTACTTC. Protein: CASNPRGGETQYF.

This clone showed up just a few times. This chain joins TRBV19 and TRBJ2-1; D is perhaps TRBD1 (8 bases). The CDR3 runs to 15 residues. Per the germline V gene, CDR1 is LNHDA and CDR2 is SQIVND (reference sequence). Trimming removed 8 bases from V and 9 bases from J, with 23 bases in between. CDR3 loop: CASDNDRGVAGEQFF. CDR3 nucleotide sequence: TGTGCCAGTGATAATGACAGGGGAGTAGCGGGTGAGCAGTTCTTC.

The chain carries TRBV9 and TRBJ1-5; unclear D gene. V lost 3 bases, J lost 2 bases, and 12 bases lay in between. The CDR3 runs 15 residues. Germline CDR1 reads SGDLS; CDR2 reads YYNGEE. The CDR3 is CASSGGGFGNQPQHF. The CDR3 region has the DNA TGTGCCAGCAGCGGTGGAGGGTTTGGCAATCAGCCCCAGCATTTT.

The chain recombines TRBV21-1 with TRBJ2-3; TRBD1 is the table's D call and was not checked against the DNA. TRBV21-1 is designated a pseudogene. This CDR3 comprises 15 residues. The CDR3 region is CASSIRTDYTDTQYF. The CDR3 DNA is TGTGCCAGCAGCATACGGACAGATTACACAGATACGCAGTATTTT.

This chain connects TRBV5-1 to TRBJ1-5; 8 positions agree with TRBD1. Losses at the gene ends were 9 bases for V and 6 bases for J; bases not matched to a gene: 11. This CDR3 has 14 amino acids. Germline V CDR1 and CDR2: SGHRS, YFSETQ. This chain's CDR3 is CAITRTGTGQPQHF. CDR3 DNA sequence: TGCGCCATCACTCGGACAGGGACGGGTCAGCCCCAGCATTTT.

The rearrangement links TRBV7-9 to TRBJ2-7; 9 nucleotides align to TRBD1. Germline trimming cut 3 bases from V and 5 bases from J; bases unmatched to any gene: 5. From germline, CDR1 is SEHNR and CDR2 FQNEAQ (reference sequence). The CDR3 contains 14 residues. This chain's CDR3 is CASSLTGGFHEQYF. In DNA, the CDR3 is TGTGCCAGCAGCTTGACAGGGGGGTTCCACGAGCAGTACTTC. The entire variable domain, with the rest obtained from reference TRBV7-9 and TRBJ2-7, is as follows: DTGVSQNPRHKITKRGQNVTFRCDPISEHNRLYWYRQTLGQGPEFLTYFQNEAQLEKSRLLSDRFSAERPKGSFSTLEIQRTEQGDSAMYLCASSLTGGFHEQYFGPGTRLTVT.

This clone was detected a few times. The J gene is TRBJ1-5, the V gene TRBV4-2; D is unresolved. V lost 3 bases to trimming and J lost 4 bases, with 10 bases between them. The germline CDR1 and CDR2 sequences are LGHNA and YNFKEQ. The CDR3 is 14 residues long. Here the CDR3 DNA reads TGTGCCAGCAGCCATTCCGGGAGGAATCAGCCCCAGCATTTT. As protein: CASSHSGRNQPQHF.

The CDR3 reads CASSLGLAESTDTQYF. For the CDR3, the DNA is TGCGCCAGCAGCTTGGGACTAGCGGAAAGCACAGATACGCAGTATTTT. This rearrangement joins TRBV5-1 to TRBJ2-3; 9 nucleotides align to TRBD2. The CDR3 sequence is 16 residues long. Trimming cost V 0 bases and J 0 bases; bases outside gene matches: 2. CDR1 is SGHRS, CDR2 YFSETQ, per germline.

V usage is TRBV15 and J usage is TRBJ1-4, with D unclear. This CDR3 contains 12 residues. The V gene lost 3 bases and the J gene lost 4 bases, with 3 bases spanning the gap. The V gene's germline CDR1 is LNHNV and CDR2 YYDKDF (reference sequence). CDR3: CATSSHNEKLFF. The CDR3 DNA sequence: TGTGCCACCAGCAGCCATAATGAAAAACTGTTTTTT.

CDR3 DNA sequence: TGTGCCAGCAGTGCCGGGGACAGGGACAATGAGCAGTTCTTC. Translating gives CASSAGDRDNEQFF. The rearrangement joins TRBV6-4 to TRBJ2-1; 9 bases agree with TRBD1. CDR1 and CDR2 from the germline V gene are MRHNA and SNTAGT. This CDR3 is built from 14 residues. The V and J ends lost 4 bases and 5 bases, in that order; junction bases with no gene match: 3.

The V call is TRBV10-2, the J call TRBJ2-7; no clear D. This CDR3 region has 12 residues. Germline CDR1 reads WSHSY; CDR2 reads SAAADI. V shed 6 bases and J shed 5 bases, with 11 bases lying between them. CDR3: CASSPHYNEQYF. The CDR3 DNA reads as TGCGCCAGCAGCCCACACTACAACGAGCAGTACTTC.

This clone occurred many times. The gene calls are TRBV12-3 or TRBV12-4 and TRBJ1-2, with a weak D call TRBD1 (6 bases). Trimming left V 6 bases short and J 6 bases short, with 14 bases between. This CDR3 is 13 amino acids long. Here the CDR3 DNA reads TGTGCCAGCAGCTTACAGGGTAGAGATGGCTACACCTTC. This encodes CASSLQGRDGYTF.

The CDR3 bases are TGTGCCAGCAGGCTAGACCTTCTGGTAGATACGCAGTATTTT. This translates into CASRLDLLVDTQYF. The chain links TRBV6-5 to TRBJ2-3; D unresolved. This CDR3 is 14 amino acids long. The ends were cut back, 6 bases at V and 5 bases at J, with 15 bases in the middle. Germline V gives CDR1 MNHEY, CDR2 SVGAGI.

The chain is built from TRBV18 and TRBJ2-3; 7 nucleotides line up with TRBD2. Trimming removed 3 bases from V and 1 base from J; junction bases left unmatched: 10. The CDR3 sequence is 17 residues long. Germline CDR1 is KGHSH and CDR2 is LQKENI. CDR3 nucleotide sequence: TGTGCCAGCTCACCCACCGGGGGAGGGTCCGGCACAGATACGCAGTATTTT. Its translation is CASSPTGGGSGTDTQYF.

The chain has TRBV15 and TRBJ2-2; 7 nucleotides align to TRBD1. CDR1 is LNHNV, CDR2 YYDKDF, per germline (reference sequence). The V and J ends lost 5 bases and 6 bases, in that order; junction bases with no gene match: 6. The CDR3 sequence is 14 residues long. As DNA, the CDR3 is TGTGCCACCAGCGCCCGACAGGGAGCCGGGGAGCTGTTTTTT. Its protein product is CATSARQGAGELFF.

CDR3 nucleotide sequence: TGCGCCAGCAGCCAAGACCCCCCACTCCCGGGAGGGTACAATGAGCAGTTCTTC. Protein product: CASSQDPPLPGGYNEQFF. The V call is TRBV4-1, the J call TRBJ2-1, with 8 positions matching TRBD2. Germline V gene sequence: CDR1 MGHRA, CDR2 YSYEKL. V trimming: 0 bases; J trimming: 4 bases; junction bases outside the gene matches: 11. CDR3 length: 18 amino acids.

The rearrangement links TRBV25-1 to TRBJ1-2; D perhaps matches TRBD1 (6 bases). CDR3 length: 13 residues. Germline V gives CDR1 MGHDK, CDR2 SYGVNS. V was cut by 4 bases and J by 8 bases, with 14 bases left in between. CDR3 sequence reads: CASSGLAGEGYTF. The DNA for the CDR3 is TGTGCCAGCAGTGGCCTAGCAGGGGAGGGCTACACCTTC.

The chain is built from TRBV15 and TRBJ1-1; a weak D match, TRBD1 (6 bases). The CDR3 covers 15 residues. Deletions cut 0 bases from V and 1 base from J, with 9 bases between. Looked up from germline, CDR1 is LNHNV and CDR2 is YYDKDF (reference sequence). CDR3 coding DNA: TGTGCCACCAGCAGAGATGACAGGCCGAACACTGAAGCTTTCTTT. Its translation: CATSRDDRPNTEAFF.

The gene calls are TRBV15 and TRBJ1-5; a weak D match, TRBD1 (6 bases). The CDR3 is made up of 14 amino acids. Between the trimmed V and J ends, which lost 7 bases and 5 bases, there was a span of 15 bases. The germline V gene has CDR1 LNHNV and CDR2 YYDKDF (reference sequence). The CDR3 DNA reads as TGTGCCACCACCCAAGGGGGGGCTTATCAGCCCCAGCATTTT. Protein: CATTQGGAYQPQHF.